The 19 T cell receptor beta chains below were found in one sample sequenced in a study of response to subunit inactivated influenza vaccine. MiXCR, run by TCRdb on the RT-PCR reads, gives a single entry per CDR3 protein. In the table there are around 170,000 distinct CDR3 sequences, about 10% of which are singletons. The source was CD8+ T cells sorted from PBMCs, collected roughly 24 months after vaccination. The receptors shown here come from a man aged 45-69 years who received an inactivated influenza vaccine.

The gene calls are TRBV2 and TRBJ1-4; the D gene is possibly TRBD1 (5 bases). The CDR3 covers 17 residues. The germline CDR1 and CDR2 sequences are SNHLY and FYNNEI. Deletions cut 4 bases from V and 2 bases from J, with 17 bases between. CDR3 loop: CASSAPRASATNEKLFF. DNA for the CDR3: TGTGCCAGCAGTGCCCCCAGGGCGTCGGCGACTAATGAAAAACTGTTTTTT.

The chain couples TRBV5-1 to TRBJ2-1; TRBD1 might be the D (5 bases). Trimming removed 4 bases from V and 2 bases from J, with 10 bases in between. Germline V CDR1 and CDR2: SGHRS, YFSETQ. The CDR3 spans 14 residues. CDR3 sequence reads: CASSVDSPYNEQFF. The CDR3 DNA sequence: TGCGCCAGCAGCGTCGACAGTCCCTACAATGAGCAGTTCTTC.

The V gene is TRBV12-3 or TRBV12-4, the J gene TRBJ2-5, with 7 nucleotides matching TRBD1. Trimming cost V 5 bases and J 0 bases; bases outside gene matches: 3. The length of the CDR3 is 14 residues. The CDR3 DNA reads as TGTGCCAGCAGTGTACAGGGGTACCAAGAGACCCAGTACTTC. It codes for CASSVQGYQETQYF.

This clonotype was found many times. This chain links TRBV29-1 with TRBJ2-2, with D perhaps TRBD2 (5 bases). V gave up 5 bases and J gave up 3 bases, with 13 bases separating them. Germline V gene lookup returns CDR1 SQVTM and CDR2 ANQGSEA. This CDR3 comprises 14 residues. DNA for the CDR3: TGCAGCGTTAAGAGTGAAGCGGACACCGGGGAGCTGTTTTTT. It is translated as CSVKSEADTGELFF.

This clonotype was picked up one time. The rearrangement links TRBV4-1 to TRBJ2-7, with 9 bases fitting TRBD2. CDR3 length equals 16 residues. V shed 1 base, J shed 4 bases, and the junction held 8 bases outside the gene matches. Germline CDR1 reads MGHRA; CDR2 reads YSYEKL. The CDR3 protein is CASSQGWLAGSYEQYF. CDR3 sequence (DNA): TGCGCCAGCAGCCAAGGCTGGCTAGCGGGGAGTTACGAGCAGTACTTC.

This clonotype was seen a few times. The chain has TRBV6-1 and TRBJ2-6; the match to TRBD1 covers 12 bases. The V gene end was trimmed by 6 bases and the J gene end by 0 bases; junction bases not matched to a gene: 9. Germline V gives CDR1 MNHNS, CDR2 SASEGT. This CDR3 is built from 19 residues. The CDR3 DNA follows: TGTGCCAGCAGGTGGGACAGGGGGCAAGCAAGCTCTGGGGCCAACGTCCTGACTTTC. Amino acid sequence: CASRWDRGQASSGANVLTF.

This clonotype occurred many times. The rearrangement uses TRBV5-1 and TRBJ2-7; 8 bases align to TRBD1. CDR1 and CDR2 from the germline V gene are SGHRS and YFSETQ. V shed 4 bases, J shed 4 bases, and the junction held 4 bases outside the gene matches. The CDR3 length is 13 residues. CDR3 coding DNA: TGCGCCAGCAGCACGGACAGGGCATACGAGCAGTACTTC. Translating it yields CASSTDRAYEQYF.

This clonotype was seen a few times. The chain couples TRBV7-2 to TRBJ2-7; D is possibly TRBD1 (5 bases). The V gene lost 1 base and the J gene lost 4 bases, with 14 bases spanning the gap. Germline V gene data show CDR1 as SGHTA and CDR2 as FQGNSA. The CDR3 length is 15 residues. CDR3 amino acids: CASSLGLQGPYEQYF. The CDR3, as DNA: TGTGCCAGCAGCTTAGGGTTGCAGGGTCCTTACGAGCAGTACTTC.

The chain is built from TRBV29-1 and TRBJ1-1; possibly TRBD1 for D (5 bases). CDR1 and CDR2 (germline): SQVTM, ANQGSEA. Deletions cut 0 bases from V and 7 bases from J, with 12 bases between. The CDR3 has 13 amino acids. The CDR3 nucleotides are TGCAGCGTTGAAGATCGTACGAGGGGTGAAGCTTTCTTT. The encoded protein is CSVEDRTRGEAFF.

The chain combines TRBV12-3 or TRBV12-4 with TRBJ2-3, with TRBD1 matching over 10 bases. The CDR3 is 19 residues long. V lost 4 bases, J lost 4 bases, and 17 bases stayed unmatched. Here the CDR3 reads CASSYDGDRGLFWADTQYF. CDR3 bases: TGTGCCAGCAGTTATGATGGAGACAGGGGGCTTTTTTGGGCAGATACGCAGTATTTT.

The V and J genes are TRBV7-2 and TRBJ2-3; tentatively, D is TRBD2 (6 bases). Trimming cost V 1 base and J 5 bases, with 16 bases left between them. There are 16 residues in the CDR3. The germline V gene encodes CDR1 SGHTA and CDR2 FQGNSA. The CDR3 region is CASSLDGTPEGDTQYF. The DNA for the CDR3 is TGTGCCAGCAGCTTAGACGGGACTCCCGAAGGAGATACGCAGTATTTT. The variable domain in full, completed from reference TRBV7-2 and TRBJ2-3, reads GAGVSQSPSNKVTEKGKDVELRCDPISGHTALYWYRQSLGQGLEFLIYFQGNSAPDKSGLPSDRFSAERTGGSVSTLTIQRTQQEDSAVYLCASSLDGTPEGDTQYFGPGTRLTVL.

V gene TRBV7-2 combines with J gene TRBJ1-3; D is ambiguous. The CDR3 sequence is 13 residues long. CDR1 is SGHTA and CDR2 is FQGNSA in the germline V gene. Between the trimmed V and J ends, which lost 7 bases and 1 base, there was a span of 8 bases. CDR3: CASTQDSGNTIYF. The CDR3 region has the DNA TGTGCCAGCACCCAGGATTCTGGAAACACCATATATTTT.

This clonotype has only a few counts. The V gene is TRBV20-1, the J gene TRBJ1-1; D possibly corresponds to TRBD1 (5 bases). Trimming left V 6 bases short and J 4 bases short, with 18 bases between. The germline gives CDR1 DFQATT, CDR2 SNEGSKA (reference sequence). The CDR3 sequence is 14 residues long. In nucleotides, the CDR3 is TGCAGTGCCCGGGACGAAGGTGGAAGCACTGAAGCTTTCTTT. Translated: CSARDEGGSTEAFF.

This clonotype was observed a handful of times. The chain recombines TRBV7-7 with TRBJ2-2; D ambiguous. The V end was cut by 3 bases, the J end by 4 bases, with 9 bases between. The germline CDR1 and CDR2 sequences are SSHAT and FNYEAQ (reference sequence). The CDR3 sequence is 14 residues long. Here the CDR3 reads CASSLYGPTGELFF. The CDR3 coding sequence is TGTGCCAGCAGCTTGTACGGACCCACCGGGGAGCTGTTTTTT.

Only a few counts were recorded for this clonotype. CDR3 bases: TGTGCCAGCAGCTTCCCTATGGCGGGAGGGTTAAATGAGCAGTTCTTC. It is translated as CASSFPMAGGLNEQFF. V gene TRBV7-8 combines with J gene TRBJ2-1; 9 nucleotides align to TRBD2. Trimming at V came to 3 bases and at J to 7 bases, leaving 10 bases not matched to a gene. The CDR3 contains 16 residues. Germline lookup yields CDR1 SGHVS and CDR2 FQNEAQ.

This clonotype was detected a few times. The J gene is TRBJ2-1, the V gene TRBV4-3, with unresolved D. Germline V gene data show CDR1 as LGHNA and CDR2 as YSLEER. This CDR3 has 15 amino acids. Deletions cut 0 bases from V and 6 bases from J, with 12 bases between. CDR3 coding DNA: TGCGCCAGCAGCCAAGATTTGGCGGATTCCAATGAGCAGTTCTTC. Encoded protein: CASSQDLADSNEQFF.

This clonotype was detected a few times. This chain uses TRBV5-5 with TRBJ1-5; TRBD1 might be the D (5 bases). The V end lost 1 base, the J end lost 0 bases, and 17 bases lay between the germline ends. This CDR3 contains 18 residues. The germline V gene has CDR1 SGHKS and CDR2 YYEKEE (reference sequence). CDR3 residues: CASSLLYLGTNSNQPQHF. The CDR3 bases are TGTGCCAGCAGCTTGTTGTATTTAGGGACCAATAGCAATCAGCCCCAGCATTTT.

This clonotype was seen a few times. The chain carries TRBV5-5 and TRBJ2-7; no clear D gene. Germline V CDR1 and CDR2: SGHKS, YYEKEE (reference sequence). V was pared by 0 bases and J by 5 bases, with 15 bases between. The CDR3 contains 15 residues. The chain's CDR3 is CASSLVPLSPHEQYF. In nucleotides, the CDR3 is TGTGCCAGCAGCTTGGTTCCTCTCTCACCCCACGAGCAGTACTTC.

The chain carries TRBV6-2 or TRBV6-3 and TRBJ2-7; the D is unclear. Germline CDR1 and CDR2: MNHEY and SVGEGT. The CDR3 runs 15 residues. Trimming took off 5 bases at V and 0 bases at J, with 14 bases between the two ends. The CDR3 sequence: CASSPPQQSSYEQYF. The CDR3 DNA reads TGTGCCAGCAGTCCCCCCCAGCAGAGCTCCTACGAGCAGTACTTC.